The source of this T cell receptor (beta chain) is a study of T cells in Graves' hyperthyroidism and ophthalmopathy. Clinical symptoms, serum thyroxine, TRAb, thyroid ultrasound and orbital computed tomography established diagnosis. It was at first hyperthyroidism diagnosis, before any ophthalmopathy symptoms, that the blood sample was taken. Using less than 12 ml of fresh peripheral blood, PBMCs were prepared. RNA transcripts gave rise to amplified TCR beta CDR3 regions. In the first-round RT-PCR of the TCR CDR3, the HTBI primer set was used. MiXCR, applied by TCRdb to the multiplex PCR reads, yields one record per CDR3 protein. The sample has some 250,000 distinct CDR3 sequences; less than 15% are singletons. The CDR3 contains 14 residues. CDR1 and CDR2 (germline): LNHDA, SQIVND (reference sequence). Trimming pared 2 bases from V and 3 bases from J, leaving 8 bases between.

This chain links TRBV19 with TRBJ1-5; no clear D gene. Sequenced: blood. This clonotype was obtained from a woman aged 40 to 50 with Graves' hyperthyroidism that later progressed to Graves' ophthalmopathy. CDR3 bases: TGTGCCAGTAGTATACGTCGTTCCAATCAGCCCCAGCATTTT. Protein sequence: CASSIRRSNQPQHF.